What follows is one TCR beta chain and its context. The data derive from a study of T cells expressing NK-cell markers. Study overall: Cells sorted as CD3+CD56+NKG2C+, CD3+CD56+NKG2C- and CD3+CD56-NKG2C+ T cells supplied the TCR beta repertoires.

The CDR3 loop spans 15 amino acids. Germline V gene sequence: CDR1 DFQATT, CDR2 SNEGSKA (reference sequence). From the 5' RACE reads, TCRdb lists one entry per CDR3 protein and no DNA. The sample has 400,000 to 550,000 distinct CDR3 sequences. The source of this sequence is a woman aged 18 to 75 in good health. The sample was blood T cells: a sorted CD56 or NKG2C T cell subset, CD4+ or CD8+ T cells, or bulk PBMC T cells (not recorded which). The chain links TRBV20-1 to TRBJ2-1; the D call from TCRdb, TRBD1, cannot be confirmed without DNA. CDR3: CSARGMGGVGNEQFF.